This T cell receptor beta chain is drawn from a study of T cells in Graves' hyperthyroidism and ophthalmopathy. Germline V gene lookup returns CDR1 SGHTA and CDR2 FQGTGA. Both ends counted, the CDR3 spans 21 residues. Overall study results and limits: Stable hyperthyroidism and ophthalmopathy were separated using 13 V-J signatures. Blood held most thyroid clonotypes expanded above 0.001 frequency. Model predictions of ophthalmopathy came a median approximately seven months before onset.

Amplified TCR beta CDR3 regions came from RNA transcripts. The HTBI primer set drove a first-round RT-PCR of the TCR CDR3. TCRdb reanalysed the multiplex PCR reads using MiXCR and keeps one entry per CDR3 protein. The table records 480,000 or so distinct CDR3 sequences, 35% to 50% of them present only once. Regarding this clonotype: The antigen remains unidentified. Because the CDR3's place on the DNA is in doubt, the DNA is left out and the CDR3 is given as listed by TCRdb.

Reasons for excluding patients were uncontrolled infection, other autoimmune disease, pregnancy or lactation. The sequence was collected from an adult woman with Graves' disease, either hyperthyroidism or ophthalmopathy (not recorded which). The sample was peripheral blood or thyroid tissue (not recorded which). This chain links TRBV7-3 with TRBJ1-1. CDR3 region: CASSFYICSAVDRSGNTEAFF.